This is a list of T cell receptor beta chains from one sample in a study of T cells in Graves' hyperthyroidism and ophthalmopathy. TCRdb passed the multiplex PCR reads through MiXCR, listing each CDR3 protein once. The sample carries roughly 380,000 distinct CDR3 sequences, less than 15% recorded once. Sequencing was performed on blood. All receptors derive from a man aged 30 to 45 with Graves' hyperthyroidism that later progressed to Graves' ophthalmopathy. Each CDR3 is given with its conserved first and last residue. The D gene is left open where the match is weak. The size field is filled for only some rows; it gives once, few, many or a size class.

J,D,V,size,DNA,CDR3
TRBJ2-3,TRBD2,TRBV5-1,NA,TGCGCCAGCTCCGGGGCTAGCGGGGGGGCTTACACAGATACGCAGTATTTT,CASSGASGGAYTDTQYF
TRBJ2-7,TRBD2,TRBV28,many,TGTGCCAGCAGTTCCCCCCCCAGCGGGGACCGCTACGAGCAGTACTTC,CASSSPPSGDRYEQYF
TRBJ1-2,TRBD1,TRBV30,many,TGTGCCTGGAGAGTACAGGGGGCGGATGGCTACACCTTC,CAWRVQGADGYTF
TRBJ2-7,TRBD1,TRBV15,many,TGTGCCACCAGCAGAGTGGGACAGTCCTTCGGGGAGCAGTACTTC,CATSRVGQSFGEQYF
TRBJ1-2,TRBD1,TRBV5-1,many,TGCGCCAGCAGCTTGGGACAGGGGGCTTTTGGCTACACCTTC,CASSLGQGAFGYTF
TRBJ1-5,TRBD1,TRBV24-1,many,TGTGCCACCAGTGAGAGGACAGGGGGTCAGCCCCAGCATTTT,CATSERTGGQPQHF
TRBJ2-7,NA,TRBV7-9,NA,TGTGCCAGCAGCGACCTAGGGCATCATGACGAGCAGTACTTC,CASSDLGHHDEQYF
TRBJ2-2,NA,TRBV7-6,many,TGTGCCAGCAGCACCTCTAACACCGGGGAGCTGTTTTTT,CASSTSNTGELFF
TRBJ2-3,TRBD2,TRBV14,NA,TGTGCCAGCAGCGGAACTAGCGGGGGGGCCGTCTGGGCAGATACGCAGTATTTT,CASSGTSGGAVWADTQYF
TRBJ2-7,TRBD1,TRBV20-1,many,TGCAGTGGACAGGGGCGCTCCTACGAGCAGTACTTC,CSGQGRSYEQYF
TRBJ2-5,NA,TRBV20-1,many,TGCAGTGCTACAGGGGACCAAGAGACCCAGTACTTC,CSATGDQETQYF
TRBJ2-5,TRBD2,TRBV24-1,NA,TGTGCCACCAGTGATCTGACTAGCGGAGGAATGGAGACCCAGTACTTC,CATSDLTSGGMETQYF
TRBJ1-2,NA,TRBV10-3,many,TGTGCCATCGGTTACATGACAGGAGAAGGCTATGGCTACACCTTC,CAIGYMTGEGYGYTF
TRBJ2-6,TRBD2,TRBV6-1,NA,TGTGCCAGCACCCTACTAGCGGGGATGAGCTCTGGGGCCAACGTCCTGACTTTC,CASTLLAGMSSGANVLTF
TRBJ1-5,TRBD1,TRBV19,few,TGTGCCAGTAGTAGGGACAGGGGTAAGAGCAATCAGCCCCAGCATTTT,CASSRDRGKSNQPQHF
TRBJ2-4,NA,TRBV7-9,many,TGTGCCAGCAGCCCGACCCTGGGAGCCAAAAACATTCAGTACTTC,CASSPTLGAKNIQYF
TRBJ2-2,NA,TRBV7-2,NA,TGTGCCAGCAGCCGAGGACTCACCGGGGAGCTGTTTTTT,CASSRGLTGELFF
TRBJ1-5,TRBD1,TRBV20-1,few,TGCAGTGCTAGGGATTGGACAGGCCAAAATCAGCCCCAGCATTTT,CSARDWTGQNQPQHF
TRBJ1-2,TRBD1,TRBV18,NA,TGTGCCAGCTCAGCAACGGGACAGACATATGGCTACACCTTC,CASSATGQTYGYTF
TRBJ1-2,NA,TRBV5-6,few,TGTGCCAGCAGCTTGCAGGGCCACTATGGCTACACCTTC,CASSLQGHYGYTF
TRBJ1-2,NA,TRBV20-1,NA,TGCAGTGTTAACGACGTCGAAGGGTATGGCTACACCTTC,CSVNDVEGYGYTF
TRBJ2-7,TRBD2,TRBV6-6,many,TGTGCCAGCAGTTCCTGGACACCGGGAGGCTACGAGCAGTACTTC,CASSSWTPGGYEQYF
TRBJ2-5,TRBD2,TRBV19,NA,TGTGCCAGTAGTATTTGGGCGGGAGAAGAGACCCAGTACTTC,CASSIWAGEETQYF
TRBJ1-6,NA,TRBV12-3/TRBV12-4,many,TGTGCCAGCAGTCGGGACTTGGGGAATTCACCCCTCCACTTT,CASSRDLGNSPLHF
TRBJ2-3,NA,TRBV7-9,many,TGTGCCAGCAGCCCCCGGGACACAGATACGCAGTATTTT,CASSPRDTDTQYF
TRBJ1-5,TRBD1,TRBV6-1,NA,TGTGCCAGCAGTTGGGACAGATACAATCAGCCCCAGCATTTT,CASSWDRYNQPQHF
TRBJ1-6,TRBD1,TRBV9,NA,TGTGCCAGCAGCGTAGGGACAGGGAATAATTCACCCCTCCACTTT,CASSVGTGNNSPLHF
TRBJ1-6,NA,TRBV6-5,few,TGTGCCAGCAGTTACCAACAGGGAGGTTCACCCCTCCACTTT,CASSYQQGGSPLHF
TRBJ1-2,TRBD1,TRBV13,many,TGTGCCAGCAGCTTACTCTGGGACAGGGTGGAAGACTATGGCTACACCTTC,CASSLLWDRVEDYGYTF